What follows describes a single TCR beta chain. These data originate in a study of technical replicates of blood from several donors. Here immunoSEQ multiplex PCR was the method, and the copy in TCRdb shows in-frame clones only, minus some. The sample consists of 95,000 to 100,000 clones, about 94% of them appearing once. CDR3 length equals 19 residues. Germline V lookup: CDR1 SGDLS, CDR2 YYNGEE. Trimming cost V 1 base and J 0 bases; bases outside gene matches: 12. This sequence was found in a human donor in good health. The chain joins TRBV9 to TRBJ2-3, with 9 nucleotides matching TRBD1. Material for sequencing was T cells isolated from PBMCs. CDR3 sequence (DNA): TGTGCCAGCAGCGTAACTTCTTCCGGGACAGGGTCTAGCACAGATACGCAGTATTTT. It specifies CASSVTSSGTGSSTDTQYF. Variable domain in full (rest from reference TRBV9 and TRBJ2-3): DSGVTQTPKHLITATGQRVTLRCSPRSGDLSVYWYQQSLDQGLQFLIQYYNGEERAKGNILERFSAQQFPDLHSELNLSSLELGDSALYFCASSVTSSGTGSSTDTQYFGPGTRLTVL.